A selection of T cell receptor beta chains follows, all from one sample in a study of T cell responses to AZD1222 COVID-19 vaccine. The method was immunoSEQ multiplex PCR; TCRdb's version includes in-frame clones alone and lacks a portion of them. Among fewer than 250,000 clones listed, 92% were seen once. This specimen was peripheral blood, taken on day 0 of AZD1222 vaccination. The receptors derive from an adult in good health. Each CDR3 is given with its conserved first and last residue. D genes are given only for firm matches. Expanded clones get a size class; other rows say once, few or many, or leave the size out.

d_gene: NA
v_gene: TRBV24-1
abundance: once
j_gene: TRBJ2-3
CDR3nt: TGTGCCACCAGTGATTTGTATCGCTTGGATACGCAGTATTTT
CDR3aa: CATSDLYRLDTQYF

d_gene: TRBD1
v_gene: TRBV28
abundance: NA
j_gene: TRBJ1-2
CDR3nt: TGTGCCAGCAGGATGTCCGGGACAGGGAGGAATGGCTACACCTTC
CDR3aa: CASRMSGTGRNGYTF

d_gene: NA
v_gene: TRBV7-9
abundance: once
j_gene: TRBJ2-5
CDR3nt: TGTGCCAGCAGCTTAGTCTTGTATCAACAAGAGACCCAGTACTTC
CDR3aa: CASSLVLYQQETQYF

d_gene: NA
v_gene: TRBV18
abundance: NA
j_gene: TRBJ2-5
CDR3nt: TGTGCCAGCTCTCCCCGGAGCAAAGAGACCCAGTACTTC
CDR3aa: CASSPRSKETQYF

d_gene: NA
v_gene: TRBV27
abundance: once
j_gene: TRBJ1-1
CDR3nt: TGTGCCAGCAGTTTTGATAGTCGTGGTCGGAACACTGAAGCTTTCTTT
CDR3aa: CASSFDSRGRNTEAFF

d_gene: NA
v_gene: TRBV19
abundance: NA
j_gene: TRBJ2-1
CDR3nt: TGTGCCAGTAGGCCTAGCGACCAACTCTACAATGAGCAGTTCTTC
CDR3aa: CASRPSDQLYNEQFF

d_gene: NA
v_gene: TRBV7-2
abundance: NA
j_gene: TRBJ1-5
CDR3nt: TGTGCCAGCAGCTTACAGGCATCCTGGGATCAGCCCCAGCATTTT
CDR3aa: CASSLQASWDQPQHF

d_gene: TRBD1
v_gene: TRBV4-1
abundance: NA
j_gene: TRBJ1-3
CDR3nt: TGCGCCAGCAGCCAGCAACAGGGGAACTCTGGAAACACCATATATTTT
CDR3aa: CASSQQQGNSGNTIYF

d_gene: NA
v_gene: TRBV18
abundance: NA
j_gene: TRBJ2-2
CDR3nt: TGTGCCAGCTCTGGCAGGGAGACCGGGGAGCTGTTTTTT
CDR3aa: CASSGRETGELFF

d_gene: NA
v_gene: TRBV4-2
abundance: once
j_gene: TRBJ2-3
CDR3nt: TGTGCCAGCAGCCAAGATCTTAGGCCCCCAGATACGCAGTATTTT
CDR3aa: CASSQDLRPPDTQYF

d_gene: NA
v_gene: TRBV7-9
abundance: NA
j_gene: TRBJ1-1
CDR3nt: TGTGCCAGCAGTCTATATATGAACACTGAAGCTTTCTTT
CDR3aa: CASSLYMNTEAFF

d_gene: NA
v_gene: TRBV6-1
abundance: once
j_gene: TRBJ2-7
CDR3nt: TGTGCCAGCAGTGAAGGGAGCGAGCAGTACTTC
CDR3aa: CASSEGSEQYF